This TCR beta chain was sequenced during a study of shared clonotypes between healthy human individuals. About the study: Per donor, three plates held CD4 naive cells, three held CD4 memory, two held CD8 naive and one held CD8 memory.

General study points: Larger estimated richness was generally recorded for naive subsets relative to memory subsets.

Assay: immunoSEQ multiplex PCR; the TCRdb copy retains only in-frame clones and omits some. The data contain around 1,100,000 clones, 77% of them singletons. CDR1 is KGHSH and CDR2 is LQKENI in the germline V gene. V lost 2 bases and J 2 bases, leaving 11 bases between the germline ends. The CDR3 sequence is 15 residues long. This clone was recorded only once. Its antigen remains unidentified. V usage is TRBV18 and J usage is TRBJ2-3, with a tentative D call TRBD2 (5 bases). The sequencing input was memory CD4+ T cells from PBMCs. The subset here: CD45RA-negative fraction. The TCR comes from a man aged 18 to 29 in good health. Some clones in this sample may be carry-over from other donors' samples. The CDR3 nucleotides are TGTGCCAGCTCACCAATGAGGGTAGCCACAGATACGCAGTATTTT. It translates to CASSPMRVATDTQYF.